This TCR beta chain was identified during a study of cytomegalovirus exposure and HLA in healthy donors. Background on the study: Earlier, 117 million unique TCR beta sequences were recovered from some 200 million T cells by an analysis. HLA-typed donors were the source of approximately 88 million unique TCRs, which an early data release held. General study points: On later analysis, the bulk of CMV-associated TCR beta chains appeared to be HLA-restricted. The sole available immune exposure information was CMV serostatus.

CDR1 is PRHDT and CDR2 is FYEKMQ in the germline V gene (reference sequence). The length of the CDR3 is 15 residues. The V gene end was trimmed by 2 bases and the J gene end by 5 bases; junction bases not matched to a gene: 6. Turning to this clone: What it recognizes is unknown.

Vbeta (60) and Jbeta (13) primers were used in the PCR. TCRdb's copy holds only in-frame clones and misses some; the assay was immunoSEQ multiplex PCR. The table has 250,000 to 300,000 clones, around four fifths seen once. The clonotype was recovered from a middle-aged woman in good health and CMV-seropositive. The sequenced sample was PBMCs. This sequence joins TRBV13 and TRBJ2-1; 7 positions agree with TRBD2. CDR3 nucleotides: TGTGCCAGCAGCTTATTTCCGGGACTACACAATGAGCAGTTCTTC. Protein product: CASSLFPGLHNEQFF.